Below, 24 T cell receptor beta chains from the same sample are listed, as sequenced in a study of blood T cell repertoires in COVID-19. Profiled with immunoSEQ multiplex PCR; TCRdb holds only in-frame clones, not every one. The sample contains a few hundred thousand clones, around 81% of which appear only once. Sequenced material: PBMCs or T cells enriched from blood (not recorded which). Every receptor here comes from a man aged 50 or older who had recovered from COVID-19.

The chain has TRBV30 and TRBJ2-1; a possible D gene is TRBD2 (6 bases). V was shortened by 5 bases and J by 0 bases, with 14 bases between the two germline ends. The CDR3 is made up of 15 amino acids. From germline, CDR1 is GTSNPN and CDR2 SVGIG (reference sequence). This CDR3 reads CAWALASSSYNEQFF. Written as DNA, the CDR3 is TGTGCCTGGGCCCTAGCGTCGAGCTCCTACAATGAGCAGTTCTTC.

This clone was picked up a small number of times. V gene TRBV9 combines with J gene TRBJ2-1; TRBD2 aligns across 14 bases. This CDR3 region has 17 residues. Germline trimming cut 3 bases from V and 8 bases from J; bases unmatched to any gene: 10. Germline values: CDR1 SGDLS, CDR2 YYNGEE. The CDR3 reads CASSEGLAGAFGHEQFF. CDR3 nucleotide sequence: TGTGCCAGCAGCGAGGGACTAGCGGGAGCGTTTGGCCATGAGCAGTTCTTC.

The rearrangement joins TRBV27 to TRBJ1-5, with D unclear. The ends were cut back, 4 bases at V and 1 base at J, with 14 bases in the middle. The length of the CDR3 is 16 residues. In germline, CDR1 is MNHEY, CDR2 SMNVEV (reference sequence). CDR3 loop: CASSSPLRRSNQPQHF. The CDR3 DNA is TGTGCCAGCAGTTCCCCTTTACGCCGGAGCAATCAGCCCCAGCATTTT.

V usage is TRBV3-1 (or the pseudogene TRBV3-2) and J usage is TRBJ2-7, with unresolved D. Germline V gene sequence: CDR1 LGHDT, CDR2 YNNKEL (reference sequence). The CDR3 loop spans 11 amino acids. Trimming took off 5 bases at V and 4 bases at J, with 6 bases between the two ends. CDR3 coding DNA: TGTGCCAGCAGCTTAGATTACGAGCAGTACTTC. It specifies CASSLDYEQYF.

CDR3 sequence (DNA): TGTGCCAGCAGCTCCACCCTACTAGCGGGGGGGCAAGAAACAGATACGCAGTATTTT. This encodes CASSSTLLAGGQETDTQYF. The chain carries TRBV13 and TRBJ2-3, with 13 bases identical to TRBD2. The CDR3 runs to 19 residues. CDR1 PRHDT and CDR2 FYEKMQ come from the germline V gene (reference sequence). V dropped 4 bases and J dropped 3; count of bases not matched to a gene: 13.

This rearrangement joins TRBV10-2 to TRBJ2-7; maybe TRBD1 (6 bases). The CDR3 extends over 12 amino acids. Trimming pared 10 bases from V and 7 bases from J, leaving 17 bases between. Germline V gene sequence: CDR1 WSHSY, CDR2 SAAADI. The CDR3 sequence is CATQGLAREQYF. The CDR3 bases are TGCGCCACGCAGGGGTTAGCGCGAGAGCAGTACTTC.

The V call is TRBV6-5, the J call TRBJ1-5; 10 nucleotides agree with TRBD1. Germline V CDR1 and CDR2: MNHEY, SVGAGI. V was clipped by 2 bases and J by 5 bases; unmatched bases: 0. The CDR3 spans 14 residues. In DNA, the CDR3 is TGTGCCAGCAGTTACGGACAGGGGGATCAGCCCCAGCATTTT. Its translation is CASSYGQGDQPQHF.

The chain joins TRBV7-8 to TRBJ2-3, with D perhaps TRBD2 (5 bases). The V end was cut by 4 bases, the J end by 2 bases, with 16 bases between. Germline CDR1 and CDR2: SGHVS and FQNEAQ. This CDR3 region has 16 residues. DNA for the CDR3: TGTGCCAGCAGCTCTGACGAGGGCGGCATCACAGATACGCAGTATTTT. Protein product: CASSSDEGGITDTQYF.

This clone came up a few times. The gene calls are TRBV25-1 and TRBJ1-2; D gene unclear. The CDR3 loop spans 12 amino acids. CDR1 and CDR2 from the germline V gene are MGHDK and SYGVNS. V was pared by 7 bases and J by 8 bases, with 14 bases between. The CDR3: CASMNRRGGYTF. DNA of the CDR3: TGTGCCAGCATGAATCGGAGAGGCGGCTACACCTTC.

The chain is built from TRBV7-8 and TRBJ2-1; tentatively, D is TRBD2 (5 bases). The CDR3 is 18 amino acids. V was clipped by 2 bases and J by 2 bases, with 19 bases between them. In germline, CDR1 is SGHVS, CDR2 FQNEAQ. The DNA of the CDR3 is TGTGCCAGCAGCTTAAGGCCCGGCGGAGGCGGTACCTACAATGAGCAGTTCTTC. It translates to CASSLRPGGGGTYNEQFF.

The chain recombines TRBV7-3 with TRBJ2-1; TRBD2 matches at 10 bases. The CDR3 loop spans 15 amino acids. The germline V gene has CDR1 SGHTA and CDR2 FQGTGA. V lost 2 bases and J lost 8; bases outside the gene matches: 6. The DNA of the CDR3 is TGTGCCAGCAGCTTAGCTAGCGGGGGCCCACATGAGCAGTTCTTC. It codes for CASSLASGGPHEQFF. The full variable domain, with the rest looked up from reference TRBV7-3 and TRBJ2-1, is GAGVSQTPSNKVTEKGKYVELRCDPISGHTALYWYRQSLGQGPEFLIYFQGTGAADDSGLPNDRFFAVRPEGSVSTLKIQRTERGDSAVYLCASSLASGGPHEQFFGPGTRLTVL.

This clone was found once. The chain carries TRBV6-5 and TRBJ2-3; 12 bases map to TRBD2. Germline CDR1 is MNHEY and CDR2 is SVGAGI. J was trimmed by 3 bases and V by 2 bases; bases with no gene match: 3. The CDR3 is made up of 16 amino acids. In DNA, the CDR3 is TGTGCCAGCAGTTACCCTAGCGGGAGGGGTACAGATACGCAGTATTTT. Protein product: CASSYPSGRGTDTQYF.

The chain recombines TRBV6-5 with TRBJ2-7; 8 nucleotides agree with TRBD1. Germline-derived CDR1 and CDR2 are MNHEY and SVGAGI. V lost 6 bases, J lost 3 bases, and 7 bases stayed unmatched. The CDR3 length is 14 residues. The CDR3 is CASSRGRVNYEQYF. Here the CDR3 DNA reads TGTGCCAGCAGCAGGGGGCGCGTGAACTACGAGCAGTACTTC.

The V gene is TRBV5-1, the J gene TRBJ1-2; 8 nucleotides match TRBD1. The CDR3 sequence is 13 residues long. Trimming cost V 4 bases and J 6 bases; bases outside gene matches: 5. Germline lookup yields CDR1 SGHRS and CDR2 YFSETQ. CDR3 DNA sequence: TGCGCCAGCAGCCCCGTACAGGGGGATGGCTACACCTTC. As protein: CASSPVQGDGYTF.

The chain combines TRBV2 with TRBJ1-1; TRBD1 matches at 8 bases. This CDR3 is 14 amino acids long. Germline values: CDR1 SNHLY, CDR2 FYNNEI. After removal of 4 bases from V and 4 bases from J, the junction contained 5 bases not matched to a gene. Here the CDR3 DNA reads TGTGCCAGCAGTGGTCGGACAGGGCGCACTGAAGCTTTCTTT. This sequence encodes CASSGRTGRTEAFF.

This chain joins TRBV24-1 and TRBJ2-1, with 9 bases that match TRBD1. The CDR3 covers 16 residues. V gave up 4 bases and J gave up 6 bases; unmatched junction bases: 9. Germline CDR1 is KGHDR and CDR2 is SFDVKD. The CDR3 DNA reads TGTGCCACCAGTGACCCCGGACAGGGGCGTATCAATGAGCAGTTCTTC. This gives the protein CATSDPGQGRINEQFF.

The V call is TRBV5-1, the J call TRBJ2-5; TRBD2 aligns across 12 bases. The CDR3 loop spans 17 amino acids. V lost 4 bases, J lost 5 bases, and 12 bases stayed unmatched. CDR1 is SGHRS, CDR2 YFSETQ, per germline. CDR3 in DNA: TGCGCCAGCAGCCCGCGGCTAGCGGGAGGGGTCGGGGAGACCCAGTACTTC. Residues: CASSPRLAGGVGETQYF. The complete variable domain, with remaining parts taken from reference TRBV5-1 and TRBJ2-5, reads KAGVTQTPRYLIKTRGQQVTLSCSPISGHRSVSWYQQTPGQGLQFLFEYFSETQRNKGNFPGRFSGRQFSNSRSEMNVSTLELGDSALYLCASSPRLAGGVGETQYFGPGTRLLVL.

This rearrangement joins TRBV5-1 to TRBJ1-2; the D is unclear. Germline CDR1 reads SGHRS; CDR2 reads YFSETQ. This CDR3 comprises 12 residues. Trimming shortened V by 5 bases and J by 0 bases, and 5 bases separated the two germline ends. The CDR3 coding sequence is TGCGCCAGCAGTAGTTCTAACTATGGCTACACCTTC. Residues: CASSSSNYGYTF.

The sample holds many counts of this clone. The gene calls are TRBV2 and TRBJ1-1; D remains unclear. V was pared by 4 bases and J by 2 bases, with 5 bases between. Germline CDR1 SNHLY, CDR2 FYNNEI. This CDR3 has 12 residues. The CDR3 spells CASSGPNTEAFF. CDR3 DNA: TGTGCCAGCAGTGGGCCCAACACTGAAGCTTTCTTT.

This clone was seen a few times. CDR3 DNA sequence: TGTGCCACCAGTTTCAGGACAGGGGGCGTGGAGACCCAGTACTTC. Amino acid sequence: CATSFRTGGVETQYF. This sequence joins TRBV15 and TRBJ2-5, with 11 positions matching TRBD1. The length of the CDR3 is 15 residues. Trimming at V came to 6 bases and at J to 5 bases, leaving 8 bases not matched to a gene. Germline V gene sequence: CDR1 LNHNV, CDR2 YYDKDF (reference sequence).

With regard to this clone: Other DNA variants within this sample encode the same CDR3. This chain connects TRBV5-1 to TRBJ2-6, with no clear D. The V and J ends lost 4 bases and 0 bases respectively, with 8 bases between them. Germline CDR1 reads SGHRS; CDR2 reads YFSETQ. The CDR3 length is 15 residues. CDR3 bases: TGCGCCAGCAGCCCGGGTGTCTCTGGGGCCAACGTCCTGACTTTC. Protein product: CASSPGVSGANVLTF.

The chain carries TRBV19 and TRBJ2-1; 12 bases are shared with TRBD2. V shed 5 bases and J 0 bases; nucleotides not matched to a gene: 8. The CDR3 is 18 residues long. Germline V gene sequence: CDR1 LNHDA, CDR2 SQIVND (reference sequence). This chain's CDR3 is CASSLLAGGLSSYNEQFF. Written as DNA, the CDR3 is TGTGCCAGTAGTTTACTAGCGGGGGGTTTAAGCTCCTACAATGAGCAGTTCTTC. The full variable domain, in which reference TRBV19 and TRBJ2-1 provide the parts outside the CDR3, is DGGITQSPKYLFRKEGQNVTLSCEQNLNHDAMYWYRQDPGQGLRLIYYSQIVNDFQKGDIAEGYSVSREKKESFPLTVTSAQKNPTAFYLCASSLLAGGLSSYNEQFFGPGTRLTVL.

V is TRBV6-2 or TRBV6-3 and J is TRBJ2-5; 7 bases map to TRBD2. V dropped 4 bases and J dropped 5; count of bases not matched to a gene: 13. Germline CDR1 reads MNHEY; CDR2 reads SVGEGT. CDR3 length: 16 amino acids. The CDR3 DNA is TGTGCCAGCAGTTCCCCCGAACGACTAGCAAGGGAGACCCAGTACTTC. This codes for CASSSPERLARETQYF.

In its sample, this clone was seen many times. This rearrangement joins TRBV4-3 to TRBJ2-1; 14 bases fit TRBD2. Germline V lookup: CDR1 LGHNA, CDR2 YSLEER. J was trimmed by 4 bases and V by 3 bases; bases with no gene match: 5. The CDR3 loop spans 17 amino acids. CDR3 nucleotide sequence: TGCGCCAGCAGCCAGACTAGCGGGAGGGCCGAGTACAATGAGCAGTTCTTC. It translates to CASSQTSGRAEYNEQFF.